This TCR beta chain was profiled in a study of blood T cell repertoires in COVID-19. Whole-study context: T cells, B-cell-depleted T cells, or PBMCs provided the cDNA or gDNA that served as material.

Germline V gives CDR1 SGHTA, CDR2 FQGNSA. CDR3 length: 16 residues. V lost 4 bases and J lost 1; bases outside the gene matches: 8. A Seattle source enrolled patients during active infection and followed them longitudinally. Under the authors' procedure: Amplification of reference gene primers was used by the study to estimate nucleated cell counts. Profiled with immunoSEQ multiplex PCR; TCRdb holds only in-frame clones, not every one. The V and J calls and clone size come from that table; D and trimming were worked out from the DNA. Among approximately 100,000 clones listed, roughly four fifths were seen once.

The receptor was isolated from an elderly man with COVID-19, enrolled during active disease. The sequenced sample was peripheral blood. The V call is TRBV7-2, the J call TRBJ2-7; TRBD1 aligns across 9 bases. DNA for the CDR3: TGTGCCAGCAGCTCCCCCGGCGGGACAGGGTCCTACGAGCAGTACTTC. It encodes CASSSPGGTGSYEQYF.